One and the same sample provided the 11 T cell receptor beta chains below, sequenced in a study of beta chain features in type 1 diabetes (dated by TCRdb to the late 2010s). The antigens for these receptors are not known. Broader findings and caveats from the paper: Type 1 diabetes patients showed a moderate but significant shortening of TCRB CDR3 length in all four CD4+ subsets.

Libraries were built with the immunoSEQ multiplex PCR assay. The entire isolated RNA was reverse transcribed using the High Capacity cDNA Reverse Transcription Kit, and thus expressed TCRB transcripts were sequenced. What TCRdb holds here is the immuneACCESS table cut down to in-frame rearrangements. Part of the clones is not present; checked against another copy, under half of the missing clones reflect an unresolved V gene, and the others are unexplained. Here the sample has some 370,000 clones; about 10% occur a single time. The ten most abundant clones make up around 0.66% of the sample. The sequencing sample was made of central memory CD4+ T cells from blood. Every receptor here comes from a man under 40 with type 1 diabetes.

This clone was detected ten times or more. CDR3 sequence: CATRKDRNTEAFF. CDR3 in DNA: TGTGCCACCAGGAAGGACAGGAACACTGAAGCTTTCTTT. The chain combines TRBV5-4 with TRBJ1-1, with D possibly matching TRBD1 (6 bases). The CDR3 is 13 residues long. V lost 9 bases to trimming and J lost 1 base, with 13 bases between them. Germline lookup yields CDR1 SGHNT and CDR2 YYREEE (reference sequence).

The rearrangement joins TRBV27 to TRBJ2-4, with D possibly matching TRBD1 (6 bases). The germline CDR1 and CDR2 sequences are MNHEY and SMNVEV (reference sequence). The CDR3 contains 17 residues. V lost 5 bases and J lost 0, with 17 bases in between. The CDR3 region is CASSDSNRVLAKNIQYF. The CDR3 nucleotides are TGTGCCAGCAGTGATTCCAACAGGGTCCTAGCCAAAAACATTCAGTACTTC.

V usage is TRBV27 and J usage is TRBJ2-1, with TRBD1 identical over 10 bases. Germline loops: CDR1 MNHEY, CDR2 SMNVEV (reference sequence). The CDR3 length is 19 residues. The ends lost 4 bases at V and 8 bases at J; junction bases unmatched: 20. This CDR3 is CASSSDRDRGAFGVDEQFF. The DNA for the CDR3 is TGTGCCAGCAGTTCCGACCGGGACAGGGGCGCCTTCGGGGTCGATGAGCAGTTCTTC.

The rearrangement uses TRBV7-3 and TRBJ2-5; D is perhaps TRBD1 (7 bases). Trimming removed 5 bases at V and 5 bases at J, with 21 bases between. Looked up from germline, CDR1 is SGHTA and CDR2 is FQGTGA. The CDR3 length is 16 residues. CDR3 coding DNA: TGTGCCAGCAGCCAACTTGGGGGGACAGTTCCGGAGACCCAGTACTTC. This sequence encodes CASSQLGGTVPETQYF.

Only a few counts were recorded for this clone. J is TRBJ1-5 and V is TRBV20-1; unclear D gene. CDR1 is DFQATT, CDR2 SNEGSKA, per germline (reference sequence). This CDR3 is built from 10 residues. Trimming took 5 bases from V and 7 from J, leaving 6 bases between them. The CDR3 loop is CSAGVQPQHF. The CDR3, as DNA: TGCAGTGCTGGGGTACAGCCCCAGCATTTT.

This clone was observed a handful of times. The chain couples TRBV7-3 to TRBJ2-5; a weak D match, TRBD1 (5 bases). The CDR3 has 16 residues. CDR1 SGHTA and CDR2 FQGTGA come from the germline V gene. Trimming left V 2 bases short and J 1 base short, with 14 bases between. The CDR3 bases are TGTGCCAGCAGCTTACCGTGGCAGGGCCTCCAAGAGACCCAGTACTTC. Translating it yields CASSLPWQGLQETQYF.

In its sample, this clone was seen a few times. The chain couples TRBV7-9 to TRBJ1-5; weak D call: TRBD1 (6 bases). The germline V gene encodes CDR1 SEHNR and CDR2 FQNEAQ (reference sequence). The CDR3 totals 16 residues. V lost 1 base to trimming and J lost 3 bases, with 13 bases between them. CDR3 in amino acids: CASSLVRGPINQPQHF. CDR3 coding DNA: TGTGCCAGCAGCTTAGTTCGGGGGCCGATCAATCAGCCCCAGCATTTT.

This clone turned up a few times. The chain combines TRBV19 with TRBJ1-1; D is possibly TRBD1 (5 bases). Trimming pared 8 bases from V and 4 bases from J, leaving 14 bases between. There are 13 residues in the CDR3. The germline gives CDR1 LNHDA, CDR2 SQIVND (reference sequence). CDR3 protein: CASQFPGSTEAFF. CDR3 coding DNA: TGTGCCAGTCAATTTCCAGGGAGCACTGAAGCTTTCTTT.

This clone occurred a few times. CDR3 protein: CASSWGTSPADTQYF. The CDR3 DNA reads TGTGCCAGCAGCTGGGGGACTAGTCCTGCAGATACGCAGTATTTT. This chain links TRBV5-8 with TRBJ2-3, with 8 bases fitting TRBD2. Germline CDR1 and CDR2: SGHTS and YDEGEE. The CDR3 runs to 15 residues. V was clipped by 3 bases and J by 4 bases; unmatched bases: 7.

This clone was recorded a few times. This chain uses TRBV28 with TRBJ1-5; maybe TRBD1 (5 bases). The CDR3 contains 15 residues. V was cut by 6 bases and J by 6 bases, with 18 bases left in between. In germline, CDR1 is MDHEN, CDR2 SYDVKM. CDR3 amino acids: CASRPGGGLGQPQHF. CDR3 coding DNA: TGTGCCAGCAGGCCCGGGGGAGGGCTCGGTCAGCCCCAGCATTTT.

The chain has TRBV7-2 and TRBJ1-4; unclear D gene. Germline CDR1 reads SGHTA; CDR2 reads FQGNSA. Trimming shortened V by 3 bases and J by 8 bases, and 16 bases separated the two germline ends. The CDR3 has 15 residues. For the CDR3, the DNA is TGTGCCAGCAGCTTTGGACGGGCTCCGGGGGAAAAACTGTTTTTT. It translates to CASSFGRAPGEKLFF. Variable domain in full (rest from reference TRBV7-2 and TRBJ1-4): GAGVSQSPSNKVTEKGKDVELRCDPISGHTALYWYRQSLGQGLEFLIYFQGNSAPDKSGLPSDRFSAERTGGSVSTLTIQRTQQEDSAVYLCASSFGRAPGEKLFFGSGTQLSVL.